A single T cell receptor (beta chain) is shown here with its context. For each CDR3 protein, TCRdb gives one entry from its re-call of the 5' RACE reads, without DNA. In total, the table holds 500,000 to 600,000 distinct CDR3 sequences. The sample belongs to a study of T cells expressing NK-cell markers. Study in general: Cells sorted as CD3+CD56+NKG2C+, CD3+CD56+NKG2C- and CD3+CD56-NKG2C+ T cells supplied the TCR beta repertoires.

The source material was blood T cells: a sorted CD56 or NKG2C T cell subset, CD4+ or CD8+ T cells, or bulk PBMC T cells (not recorded which). The sequence was obtained from a man between 18 and 35 years old in good health.

This CDR3 is CASGAVTFNTGELFF. The V call is TRBV25-1, the J call TRBJ2-2; TCRdb selects TRBD1, and the lack of DNA leaves this call unchecked. The CDR3 extends over 15 amino acids. CDR1 and CDR2 from the germline V gene are MGHDK and SYGVNS. The whole variable domain, remainder taken from reference TRBV25-1 and TRBJ2-2, is EADIYQTPRYLVIGTGKKITLECSQTMGHDKMYWYQQDPGMELHLIHYSYGVNSTEKGDLSSESTVSRIRTEHFPLTLESARPSHTSQYLCASGAVTFNTGELFFGEGSRLTVL.